This T cell receptor beta chain was sequenced during a study of control samples from healthy donors and cancer patients. Produced via immunoSEQ multiplex PCR; TCRdb's table is partial and in-frame only. In the table there are about 120,000 clones, more than 70% of which are singletons. The CDR3 runs to 15 residues. Germline assignment: CDR1 PRHDT and CDR2 FYEKMQ (reference sequence). V shed 4 bases, J shed 1 base, and the junction held 3 bases outside the gene matches. The sequenced material came from blood. The chain uses TRBV13 and TRBJ2-2; 7 nucleotides agree with TRBD1. The sequence was obtained from a middle-aged man in good health. The CDR3 loop reads CASSSGTENTGELFF. Written as DNA, the CDR3 is TGTGCCAGCAGCTCCGGGACAGAGAACACCGGGGAGCTGTTTTTT. The variable domain in full, completed from reference TRBV13 and TRBJ2-2, reads AAGVIQSPRHLIKEKRETATLKCYPIPRHDTVYWYQQGPGQDPQFLISFYEKMQSDKGSIPDRFSAQQFSDYHSELNMSSLELGDSALYFCASSSGTENTGELFFGEGSRLTVL.